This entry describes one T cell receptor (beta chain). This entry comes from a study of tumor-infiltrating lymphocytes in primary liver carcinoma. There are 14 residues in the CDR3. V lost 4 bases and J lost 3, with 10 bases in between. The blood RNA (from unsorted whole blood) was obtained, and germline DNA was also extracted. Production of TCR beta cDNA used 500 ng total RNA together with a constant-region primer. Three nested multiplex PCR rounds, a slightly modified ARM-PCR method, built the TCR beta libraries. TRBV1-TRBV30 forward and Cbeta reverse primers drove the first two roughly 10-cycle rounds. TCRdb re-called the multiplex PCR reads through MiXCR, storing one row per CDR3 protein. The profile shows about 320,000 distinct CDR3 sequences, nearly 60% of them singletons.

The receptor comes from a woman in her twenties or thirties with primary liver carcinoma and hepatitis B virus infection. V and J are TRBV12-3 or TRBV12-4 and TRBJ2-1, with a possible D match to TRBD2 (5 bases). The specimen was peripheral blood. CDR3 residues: CASSSSWSYNEQFF. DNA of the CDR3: TGTGCCAGCAGTTCTAGCTGGAGCTACAATGAGCAGTTCTTC.